The clone carrying this TCR beta chain showed up many times. The target antigen is unknown. These data belong to a study of T cells in Graves' hyperthyroidism and ophthalmopathy. Findings and caveats of the study: In the analysis, a 13 V-J model separated ophthalmopathy from stable hyperthyroidism.

The TCR beta CDR3 regions underwent amplification using RNA transcripts as the source. In the first-round RT-PCR of the TCR CDR3, the HTBI primer set was used. TCRdb processed the multiplex PCR reads anew with MiXCR; each CDR3 protein has one entry. This table has approximately 400,000 distinct CDR3 sequences, 15% to 20% appearing once. The CDR3 is made up of 14 amino acids. The V end was cut by 5 bases, the J end by 3 bases, with 14 bases between. The TCR sequence derives from a woman under 30 with Graves' hyperthyroidism. The chain joins TRBV12-3 or TRBV12-4 to TRBJ2-7; maybe TRBD1 (6 bases). Sequencing input: blood. The CDR3 here is CASSLGQRLYEQYF. Here the CDR3 DNA reads TGTGCCAGCAGTCTGGGACAACGACTCTACGAGCAGTACTTC.